The sequence of this T cell receptor (beta chain) was determined in a study of blood T cell repertoires in COVID-19. Background on the study: Some COVID-19 samples were acute and others convalescent; all came from the United States, Italy and Spain. Nucleic acid was either cDNA or gDNA, and it came from T cells, B-cell-depleted T cells, or PBMCs.

Unmatched junction bases numbered 1, after V lost 2 bases and J lost 7 bases. This CDR3 is 14 amino acids long. Germline values: CDR1 LNHDA, CDR2 SQIVND (reference sequence). Only in-frame clones appear in the TCRdb table, and some are missing; sequencing was by immunoSEQ multiplex PCR. The sample lists 85,000 to 100,000 clones, roughly 85% occurring once. Patients from Seattle were sampled longitudinally, starting during active infection. The sequence derives from a woman aged 55-70 years with COVID-19, enrolled during active disease. The sequencing input was peripheral blood. V is TRBV19 and J is TRBJ1-6; 8 bases agree with TRBD1. The CDR3 sequence is CASSITGGNSPLHF. In nucleotides, the CDR3 is TGTGCCAGTAGTATAACAGGGGGGAATTCACCCCTCCACTTT.